What follows describes a single T cell receptor (beta chain). Participant ages covered roughly 18 to 89 years across 20 to 30 US areas. Participant reports of clinical history set cohort assignment. People in the exposed group encountered a COVID-19 case within 2 weeks before entering the study. In germline, CDR1 is LNHDA, CDR2 SQIVND (reference sequence). The V end lost 0 bases, the J end lost 3 bases, and 11 bases lay between the germline ends. CDR3 length: 16 amino acids. These data originate in a study of blood T cell repertoires in COVID-19. Study-wide context: The United States, Italy and Spain were the sources of the acute and convalescent COVID-19 samples.

Libraries were prepared by immunoSEQ multiplex PCR; TCRdb keeps only in-frame clonotypes and omits some of them. Of roughly 220,000 clones in the sample, around 91% were seen once. The TCR sequence derives from a young man who had been exposed to COVID-19. V is TRBV19 and J is TRBJ2-2; D perhaps matches TRBD1 (6 bases). The sample comprised PBMCs or T cells enriched from blood (not recorded which). The CDR3 nucleotides read TGTGCCAGTAGTATAGACCGGACAGATGACACCGGGGAGCTGTTTTTT. Translation gives CASSIDRTDDTGELFF. The full variable domain, its missing parts supplied by reference TRBV19 and TRBJ2-2, is DGGITQSPKYLFRKEGQNVTLSCEQNLNHDAMYWYRQDPGQGLRLIYYSQIVNDFQKGDIAEGYSVSREKKESFPLTVTSAQKNPTAFYLCASSIDRTDDTGELFFGEGSRLTVL.